Below, 28 T cell receptor beta chains from the same sample are listed, as sequenced in a study of blood T cell repertoires in COVID-19 (dated by TCRdb to 2019 to 2021). Receptors were amplified or captured by the immunoSEQ multiplex PCR assay. TCRdb carries this immuneACCESS record with in-frame sequences only. Its versions omit some clonotypes, under half of them owing to an unresolved V gene in the studies checked, with the rest unexplained. The sample profile shows some 450,000 clones; 80% to 90% of them were found once. In total, the top ten clones hold more than 0.7% of the sample. The source material was peripheral blood. The receptors originated from a man younger than 35 with COVID-19, enrolled during active disease.

J is TRBJ2-2 and V is TRBV29-1; a possible D gene is TRBD2 (6 bases). V shed 4 bases and J shed 6 bases, with 12 bases lying between them. The CDR3 is 13 amino acids. Germline V lookup: CDR1 SQVTM, CDR2 ANQGSEA. The CDR3 loop is CSVVVREAGELFF. CDR3 nucleotides: TGCAGCGTTGTAGTCAGGGAGGCCGGGGAGCTGTTTTTT.

The CDR3 is CASRGGGSSNQPQHF. Written as DNA, the CDR3 is TGTGCCAGCAGGGGCGGGGGTAGCAGCAATCAGCCCCAGCATTTT. The rearrangement joins TRBV6-5 to TRBJ1-5, with a weak D call TRBD1 (5 bases). This CDR3 has 15 amino acids. Germline V gene data show CDR1 as MNHEY and CDR2 as SVGAGI. With 6 bases removed from V and 1 base from J, the gap between germline ends came to 13 bases.

The chain links TRBV15 to TRBJ1-4; the D is unclear. V was cut by 0 bases and J by 0 bases, with 17 bases left in between. This CDR3 comprises 19 residues. Germline V gives CDR1 LNHNV, CDR2 YYDKDF (reference sequence). The CDR3 protein is CATSRENISRFATNEKLFF. The CDR3 DNA sequence: TGTGCCACCAGCAGAGAAAATATTAGCCGGTTTGCAACTAATGAAAAACTGTTTTTT.

The chain couples TRBV19 to TRBJ2-1, with TRBD2 identical over 10 bases. Germline assignment: CDR1 LNHDA and CDR2 SQIVND (reference sequence). Trimming at V came to 5 bases and at J to 4 bases, leaving 11 bases not matched to a gene. This CDR3 is 17 amino acids long. CDR3 bases: TGTGCCAGTAGTCCTAGCGGGGGTGGTGGATCGTACAATGAGCAGTTCTTC. This encodes CASSPSGGGGSYNEQFF.

The chain joins TRBV7-9 to TRBJ2-7; D gene ambiguous. CDR1 SEHNR and CDR2 FQNEAQ come from the germline V gene (reference sequence). V lost 5 bases, J lost 3 bases, and 11 bases lay in between. CDR3 size: 13 residues. In nucleotides, the CDR3 is TGTGCCAGCAGCCCCCCGCCCAGCTACGAGCAGTACTTC. This gives the protein CASSPPPSYEQYF. Drawing the rest from reference TRBV7-9 and TRBJ2-7, the complete variable domain is DTGVSQNPRHKITKRGQNVTFRCDPISEHNRLYWYRQTLGQGPEFLTYFQNEAQLEKSRLLSDRFSAERPKGSFSTLEIQRTEQGDSAMYLCASSPPPSYEQYFGPGTRLTVT.

This clone came up once. V is TRBV5-4 and J is TRBJ1-4; 9 positions agree with TRBD1. After removal of 2 bases from V and 8 bases from J, the junction contained 7 bases not matched to a gene. Germline V lookup: CDR1 SGHNT, CDR2 YYREEE (reference sequence). The CDR3 length is 15 residues. In DNA, the CDR3 is TGTGCCAGCAGCTTAGCGGGACAGGGAGGCGAAAAACTGTTTTTT. Residues: CASSLAGQGGEKLFF.

J is TRBJ2-3 and V is TRBV6-5; 12 positions match TRBD2. The CDR3 totals 15 residues. Germline values: CDR1 MNHEY, CDR2 SVGAGI. V lost 6 bases, J lost 6 bases, and 7 bases stayed unmatched. The CDR3 bases are TGTGCCAGCAGGACTAGCGGGAGTACCCCGGATACGCAGTATTTT. Translating it yields CASRTSGSTPDTQYF.

The chain combines TRBV10-1 with TRBJ2-4; possibly TRBD1 for D (5 bases). Looked up from germline, CDR1 is WNHNN and CDR2 is SYGVQD (reference sequence). CDR3 length: 16 amino acids. V was clipped by 0 bases and J by 3 bases, with 12 bases between them. The CDR3, as DNA: TGCGCCAGCAGTGAGTCCCAGGCCACAGGCAAAAACATTCAGTACTTC. Protein product: CASSESQATGKNIQYF.

The chain combines TRBV4-1 with TRBJ2-1, with 9 bases identical to TRBD2. V lost 6 bases, J lost 3 bases, and 18 bases stayed unmatched. Per germline, CDR1 MGHRA and CDR2 YSYEKL. This CDR3 has 19 residues. The CDR3 here is CASRPLAGGPEVYYNEQFF. CDR3 DNA sequence: TGCGCCAGCAGACCCCTGGCGGGAGGGCCGGAGGTTTACTACAATGAGCAGTTCTTC.

The V gene is TRBV10-1, the J gene TRBJ2-7, with 9 bases lining up with TRBD2. Germline CDR1 WNHNN, CDR2 SYGVQD (reference sequence). J was trimmed by 5 bases and V by 10 bases; bases with no gene match: 9. This CDR3 region has 13 residues. The CDR3 sequence: CAIDGTSQNEQYF. The CDR3 coding sequence is TGCGCCATCGACGGGACTAGCCAAAACGAGCAGTACTTC.

The V call is TRBV6-1, the J call TRBJ2-7; D is unresolved. The CDR3 is 13 amino acids. Looked up from germline, CDR1 is MNHNS and CDR2 is SASEGT. Trimming shortened V by 2 bases and J by 2 bases, and 7 bases separated the two germline ends. This chain's CDR3 is CASSELQTYEQYF. CDR3 DNA: TGTGCCAGCAGTGAATTACAGACCTACGAGCAGTACTTC.

The chain has TRBV6-1 and TRBJ2-3, with TRBD2 as a possible D gene (5 bases). Germline V gene lookup returns CDR1 MNHNS and CDR2 SASEGT. The germline V and J ends were trimmed by 0 bases and 8 bases, with 18 bases remaining between them. The CDR3 is 16 residues long. This CDR3 reads CASSEARVGLIVTQYF. The CDR3 DNA follows: TGTGCCAGCAGTGAAGCGCGGGTAGGGTTAATCGTTACGCAGTATTTT.

The rearrangement links TRBV11-2 to TRBJ1-5; 12 bases agree with TRBD1. The CDR3 runs 15 residues. V was pared by 5 bases and J by 6 bases, with 5 bases of the junction left unmatched. Looked up from germline, CDR1 is SGHAT and CDR2 is FQNNGV. CDR3 sequence (DNA): TGTGCCAGCAGCATGGGGACAGGGGGCAGTCAGCCCCAGCATTTT. As protein: CASSMGTGGSQPQHF.

The CDR3 nucleotides read TGTGCCAGCAGTTGGACTAGCGGGAGGGCCCCGGGGGAGCTGTTTTTT. It is translated as CASSWTSGRAPGELFF. The V gene is TRBV6-6, the J gene TRBJ2-2, with 15 positions matching TRBD2. This CDR3 contains 16 residues. J was trimmed by 8 bases and V by 4 bases; bases with no gene match: 5. Germline CDR1 and CDR2: MNHNY and SVGAGI (reference sequence).

The rearrangement joins TRBV24-1 to TRBJ2-1; tentative D call: TRBD2 (5 bases). V was pared by 5 bases and J by 8 bases, with 18 bases between. Germline CDR1 and CDR2: KGHDR and SFDVKD. The CDR3 has 15 residues. CDR3 in DNA: TGTGCCACCAGTGGCGCGGACTTTTTCCTCCATGAGCAGTTCTTC. This translates into CATSGADFFLHEQFF.

The V gene is TRBV28, the J gene TRBJ2-1, with TRBD2 matching 11 bases. CDR1 is MDHEN and CDR2 is SYDVKM in the germline V gene. This CDR3 has 16 residues. V gave up 6 bases and J gave up 6 bases; unmatched junction bases: 10. In nucleotides, the CDR3 is TGTGCCAGCAGACCCGGCGGGGGACTAGCGGTCAATGAGCAGTTCTTC. It is translated as CASRPGGGLAVNEQFF.

This chain links TRBV7-2 with TRBJ1-2; the D gene is possibly TRBD1 (6 bases). CDR3 size: 17 residues. Trimming left V 4 bases short and J 0 bases short, with 18 bases between. Per the germline V gene, CDR1 is SGHTA and CDR2 is FQGNSA. The CDR3: CASSSSPGTPTNYGYTF. CDR3 nucleotides: TGTGCCAGCAGCTCGTCCCCCGGGACACCTACTAACTATGGCTACACCTTC.

The chain employs TRBV2 and TRBJ1-3; D perhaps matches TRBD1 (5 bases). Trimming took 4 bases from V and 8 from J, leaving 15 bases between them. This CDR3 contains 14 residues. Germline V gene sequence: CDR1 SNHLY, CDR2 FYNNEI. Here the CDR3 DNA reads TGTGCCAGCAGTGGGCAGGGTTTTGGGTACACCATATATTTT. As protein: CASSGQGFGYTIYF.

In its sample, this clone was seen a few times. The rearrangement links TRBV3-1 (or the pseudogene TRBV3-2) to TRBJ1-6; D may be TRBD1 (6 bases). The germline gives CDR1 LGHDT, CDR2 YNNKEL (reference sequence). The V end was cut by 4 bases, the J end by 10 bases, with 8 bases between. CDR3 size: 12 residues. DNA of the CDR3: TGTGCCAGCAGCCTCCAGGGGTCACCCCTCCACTTT. It encodes CASSLQGSPLHF.

The chain uses TRBV25-1 and TRBJ2-3; D unclear. The CDR3 runs 14 residues. CDR1 and CDR2 (germline): MGHDK, SYGVNS. Trimming stripped 3 bases from V and 2 bases from J, with 9 bases between. The CDR3 here is CASSEVGTTDTQYF. CDR3 nucleotides: TGTGCCAGCAGTGAGGTGGGCACCACAGATACGCAGTATTTT.

The chain links TRBV7-2 to TRBJ2-5; 12 positions match TRBD2. Looked up from germline, CDR1 is SGHTA and CDR2 is FQGNSA. V shed 7 bases and J 5 bases; nucleotides not matched to a gene: 8. The CDR3 is 15 residues long. The CDR3 reads CASKTSGSPGETQYF. The CDR3 DNA follows: TGTGCCAGCAAGACTAGCGGGAGCCCGGGGGAGACCCAGTACTTC.

CDR3 residues: CASSLGFGGGDNEQFF. The CDR3 DNA reads as TGTGCCAGCAGCTTAGGCTTCGGTGGAGGGGACAATGAGCAGTTCTTC. This chain links TRBV5-4 with TRBJ2-1, with D possibly being TRBD2 (6 bases). V lost 2 bases and J lost 5, with 17 bases in between. Per germline, CDR1 SGHNT and CDR2 YYREEE (reference sequence). This CDR3 comprises 16 residues.

This rearrangement joins TRBV2 to TRBJ2-7, with D uncertain. The germline gives CDR1 SNHLY, CDR2 FYNNEI. V lost 7 bases, J lost 2 bases, and 6 bases lay in between. CDR3 length: 11 amino acids. The CDR3 DNA reads TGTGCCAGCATTCTAGCCTACGAGCAGTACTTC. Amino acids: CASILAYEQYF. The whole variable domain, remainder taken from reference TRBV2 and TRBJ2-7, is EPEVTQTPSHQVTQMGQEVILRCVPISNHLYFYWYRQILGQKVEFLVSFYNNEISEKSEIFDDQFSVERPDGSNFTLKIRSTKLEDSAMYFCASILAYEQYFGPGTRLTVT.

This chain joins TRBV5-5 and TRBJ2-2, with unresolved D. The CDR3 sequence is 13 residues long. V dropped 4 bases and J dropped 7 bases, with 11 bases sitting between them. From germline, CDR1 is SGHKS and CDR2 YYEKEE (reference sequence). The CDR3 is CASSVTGHGELFF. The DNA of the CDR3 is TGTGCCAGCAGCGTCACCGGTCACGGGGAGCTGTTTTTT.

The chain has TRBV19 and TRBJ2-6, with 8 bases matching TRBD1. Germline trimming cut 4 bases from V and 0 bases from J; bases unmatched to any gene: 8. The germline V gene has CDR1 LNHDA and CDR2 SQIVND (reference sequence). The CDR3 runs to 18 residues. CDR3 region: CASSTPGTGHSGANVLTF. CDR3 nucleotides: TGTGCCAGTAGTACCCCCGGGACAGGTCACTCTGGGGCCAACGTCCTGACTTTC.

This rearrangement joins TRBV15 to TRBJ2-5, with a possible D match to TRBD1 (7 bases). Germline V gene sequence: CDR1 LNHNV, CDR2 YYDKDF (reference sequence). The CDR3 length is 14 residues. V shed 1 base and J shed 5 bases, with 11 bases lying between them. DNA for the CDR3: TGTGCCACCAGCAGAGGGAGGGGGCAGGAGACCCAGTACTTC. Protein product: CATSRGRGQETQYF.

The rearrangement uses TRBV19 and TRBJ1-5, with D uncertain. V was clipped by 4 bases and J by 0 bases, with 7 bases between them. In germline, CDR1 is LNHDA, CDR2 SQIVND (reference sequence). The CDR3 is made up of 14 amino acids. CDR3 DNA sequence: TGTGCCAGTAGTAAATCTAGTAGCAATCAGCCCCAGCATTTT. Protein sequence: CASSKSSSNQPQHF.

This rearrangement joins TRBV5-4 to TRBJ2-7; 13 nucleotides line up with TRBD2. V lost 4 bases and J lost 3; bases outside the gene matches: 4. The CDR3 has 15 residues. Per the germline V gene, CDR1 is SGHNT and CDR2 is YYREEE (reference sequence). Written as DNA, the CDR3 is TGTGCCAGCAGCGCCGGGACTAGCGGGATCTACGAGCAGTACTTC. Its protein product is CASSAGTSGIYEQYF.